Listed below are T cell receptor beta chains from one sample, sequenced in a study of a mutant IDH1 vaccine in newly diagnosed glioma. Data came from immunoSEQ multiplex PCR; TCRdb stores just in-frame clones and leaves some out. The data contain tens of thousands of clones, around 86% of them singletons. What these receptors recognize is not known. The specimen was PBMCs, collected from a glioma patient whose treatment included an IDH1 peptide vaccine. These receptors all stem from a middle-aged woman with glioma. Some clones in this sample may be carry-over from other donors' samples. The CDR3 runs from the conserved cysteine through the conserved F or W. D genes are given only for firm matches. Clone size is shown for a subset of rows, as once, few, many or a class of expanded clone.

J gene | D gene | clone size | V gene | CDR3 protein | CDR3 DNA
TRBJ2-7 | - | - | TRBV21-1 | CASSGTVREQYF | TGTGCCAGCAGCGGGACTGTAAGAGAGCAGTACTTC
TRBJ1-2 | TRBD1 | - | TRBV4-2 | CASSQDPGGRYGYTF | TGTGCCAGCAGCCAAGACCCAGGGGGTCGGTATGGCTACACCTTC
TRBJ2-1 | TRBD2 | - | TRBV15 | CATSRGLAGANEQFF | TGTGCCACCAGCAGAGGGTTAGCGGGGGCGAATGAGCAGTTCTTC
TRBJ2-2 | TRBD2 | - | TRBV7-8 | CASSGAGGSDTGELFF | TGTGCCAGCAGCGGGGCGGGAGGGAGTGACACCGGGGAGCTGTTTTTT
TRBJ2-7 | - | - | TRBV28 | CASSHGGAGYEQYF | TGTGCCAGCAGCCACGGCGGAGCCGGGTACGAGCAGTACTTC
TRBJ1-2 | - | - | TRBV5-1 | CASSLWGDGYTF | TGCGCCAGCAGCTTGTGGGGAGATGGCTACACCTTC
TRBJ2-2 | - | - | TRBV7-9 | CASSSPRLGELFF | TGTGCCAGCAGCTCCCCGCGGCTAGGGGAGCTGTTTTTT
TRBJ2-5 | TRBD2 | - | TRBV7-2 | CASSSPRGGGGTQYF | TGTGCCAGCAGCTCCCCCCGGGGGGGAGGAGGGACCCAGTACTTC
TRBJ2-7 | - | - | TRBV27 | CASRTQGREQYF | TGTGCCAGCAGGACTCAGGGGAGGGAGCAGTACTTC
TRBJ2-1 | TRBD2 | - | TRBV2 | CASRRAGGPENEQFF | TGTGCCAGCCGCCGGGCGGGAGGGCCGGAAAATGAGCAGTTCTTC
TRBJ1-2 | - | - | TRBV6-5 | CASCDGGFDGYTF | TGTGCCAGCTGCGACGGCGGTTTCGATGGCTACACCTTC
TRBJ1-5 | - | - | TRBV21-1 | CASRDSYLPMHF | TGTGCCAGCCGGGACAGCTATCTTCCCATGCATTTT
TRBJ1-1 | - | - | TRBV5-1 | CASRQQERTEAFF | TGCGCCAGCAGGCAACAGGAGAGGACTGAAGCTTTCTTT
TRBJ1-4 | - | - | TRBV2 | CASRLGALNEKLFF | TGTGCCAGCAGGTTGGGGGCCCTTAATGAAAAACTGTTTTTT
TRBJ2-1 | - | - | TRBV9 | CASRRAPSTSWEQFF | TGTGCCAGCAGGAGGGCCCCAAGCACTAGTTGGGAGCAGTTCTTC
TRBJ1-1 | - | - | TRBV10-3 | CAVLQEIGTEAFF | TGTGCCGTGCTCCAGGAGATAGGTACTGAAGCTTTCTTT
TRBJ2-3 | - | - | TRBV7-8 | CASTGPDTDTQYF | TGTGCCAGCACGGGTCCGGATACAGATACGCAGTATTTT
TRBJ1-5 | - | - | TRBV4-1 | CASSQERQSQPQHF | TGCGCCAGCAGCCAAGAAAGGCAGTCACAGCCCCAGCATTTT
TRBJ2-2 | TRBD1 | - | TRBV25-1 | CASSNRGLGTGELFF | TGTGCCAGCAGTAACAGGGGGCTGGGAACCGGGGAGCTGTTTTTT
TRBJ1-1 | - | - | TRBV18 | CASAPTRPTEAFF | TGTGCCAGCGCCCCGACGCGGCCCACTGAAGCTTTCTTT
TRBJ2-7 | - | - | TRBV6-1 | CATSPSPRSSYEQYF | TGTGCCACCAGTCCTTCCCCCCGGAGCTCCTACGAGCAGTACTTC
TRBJ1-2 | TRBD1 | - | TRBV19 | CASERDRDYGYTF | TGTGCCAGTGAAAGGGACAGAGACTATGGCTACACCTTC
TRBJ1-3 | - | - | TRBV4-2 | CASSQDRVSGNTIYF | TGTGCCAGCAGCCAAGACAGGGTCTCCGGAAACACCATATATTTT
TRBJ1-5 | - | few | TRBV27 | CASSSGRGDQPQHF | TGTGCCAGCAGTTCCGGGCGGGGAGACCAGCCCCAGCATTTT
TRBJ2-5 | - | - | TRBV15 | CATSRGGGIGLETQYF | TGTGCCACCAGCAGGGGGGGCGGGATCGGGTTAGAGACCCAGTACTTC